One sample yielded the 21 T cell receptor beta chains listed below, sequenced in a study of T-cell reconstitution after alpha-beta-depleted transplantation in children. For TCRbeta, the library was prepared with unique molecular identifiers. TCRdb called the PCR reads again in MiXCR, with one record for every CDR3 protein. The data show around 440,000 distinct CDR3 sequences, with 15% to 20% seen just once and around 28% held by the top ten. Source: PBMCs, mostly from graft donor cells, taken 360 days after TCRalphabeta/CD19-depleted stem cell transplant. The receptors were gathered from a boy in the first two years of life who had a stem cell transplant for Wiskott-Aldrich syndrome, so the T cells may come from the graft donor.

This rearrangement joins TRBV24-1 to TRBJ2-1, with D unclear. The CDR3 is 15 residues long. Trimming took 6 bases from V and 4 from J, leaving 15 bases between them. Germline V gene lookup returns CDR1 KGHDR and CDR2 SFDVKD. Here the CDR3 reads CATSLNGNLYNEQFF. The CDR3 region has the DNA TGTGCCACCAGTCTTAATGGAAACCTGTACAATGAGCAGTTCTTC.

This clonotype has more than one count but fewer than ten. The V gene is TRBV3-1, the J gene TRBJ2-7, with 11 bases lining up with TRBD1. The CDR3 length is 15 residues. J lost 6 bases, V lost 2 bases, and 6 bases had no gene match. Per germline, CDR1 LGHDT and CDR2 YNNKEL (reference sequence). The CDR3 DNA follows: TGTGCCAGCAGCCAACCAGGACAGGGGGCCACCGAGCAGTACTTC. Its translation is CASSQPGQGATEQYF.

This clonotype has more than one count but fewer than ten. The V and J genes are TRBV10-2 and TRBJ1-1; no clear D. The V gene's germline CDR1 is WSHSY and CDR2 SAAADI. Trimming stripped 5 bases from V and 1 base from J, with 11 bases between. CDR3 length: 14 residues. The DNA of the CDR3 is TGCGCCAGCAGTTCACCACATGCGAACACTGAAGCTTTCTTT. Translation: CASSSPHANTEAFF.

CDR3 in DNA: TGTGCCAGCAGTTACTCGTACCGGGACCAAGCTAATACCTACGAGCAGTACTTC. Protein product: CASSYSYRDQANTYEQYF. The rearrangement links TRBV6-5 to TRBJ2-7; D is tentatively TRBD1 or TRBD2 (5 bases each). The length of the CDR3 is 18 residues. Trimming removed 0 bases from V and 2 bases from J, with 20 bases in between. Germline CDR1 reads MNHEY; CDR2 reads SVGAGI.

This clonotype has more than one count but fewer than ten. CDR3 coding DNA: TGTGCCAGCAGTGCTAGCGGGGCCTACAATGAGCAGTTCTTC. Its protein product is CASSASGAYNEQFF. The rearrangement links TRBV25-1 to TRBJ2-1; 9 nucleotides align to TRBD2. The germline gives CDR1 MGHDK, CDR2 SYGVNS. The CDR3 contains 14 residues. The ends lost 4 bases at V and 2 bases at J; junction bases unmatched: 0.

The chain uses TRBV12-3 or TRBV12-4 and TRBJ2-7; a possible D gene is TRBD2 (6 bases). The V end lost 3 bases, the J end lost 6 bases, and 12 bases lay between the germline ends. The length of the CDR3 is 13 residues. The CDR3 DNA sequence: TGTGCCAGCAGTTTTTATCAGGGAGGCGAGCAGTACTTC. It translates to CASSFYQGGEQYF.

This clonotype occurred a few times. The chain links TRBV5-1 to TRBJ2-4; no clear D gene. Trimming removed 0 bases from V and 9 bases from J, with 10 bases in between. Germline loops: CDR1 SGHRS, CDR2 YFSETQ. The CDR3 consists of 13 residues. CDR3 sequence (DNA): TGCGCCAGCAGCTTGGTGCAGGCTGGCATTCAGTACTTC. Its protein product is CASSLVQAGIQYF.

The DNA of the CDR3 is TGTGCCAGCAGGAAGGGTTGGGGCTACGAGCAGTACTTC. Protein sequence: CASRKGWGYEQYF. The V call is TRBV6-1, the J call TRBJ2-7, with D hard to call. The V and J ends lost 6 bases and 3 bases respectively, with 12 bases between them. Germline V gene data show CDR1 as MNHNS and CDR2 as SASEGT. This CDR3 is built from 13 residues.

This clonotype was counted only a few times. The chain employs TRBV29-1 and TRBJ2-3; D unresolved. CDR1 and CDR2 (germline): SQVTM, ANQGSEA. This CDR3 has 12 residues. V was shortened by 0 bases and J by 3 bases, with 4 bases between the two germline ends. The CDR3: CSVEDDTDTQYF. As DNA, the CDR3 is TGCAGCGTTGAAGATGATACAGATACGCAGTATTTT.

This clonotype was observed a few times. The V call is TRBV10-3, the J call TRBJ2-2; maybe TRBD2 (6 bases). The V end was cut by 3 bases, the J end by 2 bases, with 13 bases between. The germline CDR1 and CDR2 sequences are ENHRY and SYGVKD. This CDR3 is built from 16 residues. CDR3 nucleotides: TGTGCCATCAGTGACACCGGGACTGATAACACCGGGGAGCTGTTTTTT. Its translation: CAISDTGTDNTGELFF.

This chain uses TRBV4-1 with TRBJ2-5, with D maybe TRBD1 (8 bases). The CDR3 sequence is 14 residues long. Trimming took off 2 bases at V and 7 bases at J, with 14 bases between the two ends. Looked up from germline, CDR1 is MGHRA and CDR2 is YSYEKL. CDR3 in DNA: TGCGCCAGCAGCCAAACGGACAGGGAGGGGACCCAGTACTTC. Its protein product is CASSQTDREGTQYF.

The CDR3 nucleotides are TGTGCCACCAGCAGAGAAGGTTCCGCGGGAGTTCGGAATGAGCAGTTCTTC. Encoded protein: CATSREGSAGVRNEQFF. This chain links TRBV15 with TRBJ2-1, with 7 nucleotides matching TRBD2. Germline-derived CDR1 and CDR2 are LNHNV and YYDKDF (reference sequence). The CDR3 has 17 residues. The V segment lost 0 bases and the J segment 7 bases; nucleotides outside the gene matches: 12.

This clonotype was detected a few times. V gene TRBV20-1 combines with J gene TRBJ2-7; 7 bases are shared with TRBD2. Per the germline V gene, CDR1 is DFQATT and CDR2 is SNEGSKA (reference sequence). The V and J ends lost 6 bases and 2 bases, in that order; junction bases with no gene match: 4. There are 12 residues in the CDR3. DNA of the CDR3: TGCAGTGCGGGGGACTACGCCTACGAGCAGTACTTC. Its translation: CSAGDYAYEQYF.

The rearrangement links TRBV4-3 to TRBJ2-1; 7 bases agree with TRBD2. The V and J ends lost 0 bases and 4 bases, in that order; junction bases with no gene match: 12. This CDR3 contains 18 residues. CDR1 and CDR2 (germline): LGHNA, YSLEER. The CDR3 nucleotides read TGCGCCAGCAGCCAAGATCTGGGGCTAGCGGAGGGGTACAATGAGCAGTTCTTC. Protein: CASSQDLGLAEGYNEQFF.

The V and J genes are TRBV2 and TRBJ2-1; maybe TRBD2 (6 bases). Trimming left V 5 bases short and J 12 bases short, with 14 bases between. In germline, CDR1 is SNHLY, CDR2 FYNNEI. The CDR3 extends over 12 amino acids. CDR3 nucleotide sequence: TGTGCCAGCAGTCAGGAGGGGTTAGGGCAGTTCTTC. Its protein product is CASSQEGLGQFF.

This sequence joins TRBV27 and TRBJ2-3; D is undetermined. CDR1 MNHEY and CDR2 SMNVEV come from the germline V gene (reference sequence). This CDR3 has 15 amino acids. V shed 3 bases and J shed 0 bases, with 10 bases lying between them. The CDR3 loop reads CASSFFQDSTDTQYF. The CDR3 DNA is TGTGCCAGCAGTTTCTTTCAGGATAGCACAGATACGCAGTATTTT.

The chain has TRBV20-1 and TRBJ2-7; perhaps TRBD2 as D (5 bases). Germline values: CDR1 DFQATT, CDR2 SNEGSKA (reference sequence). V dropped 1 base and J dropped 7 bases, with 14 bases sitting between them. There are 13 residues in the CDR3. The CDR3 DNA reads TGCAGTGCTAGAGTCACGGGGATGGGGGAGCAGTACTTC. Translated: CSARVTGMGEQYF.

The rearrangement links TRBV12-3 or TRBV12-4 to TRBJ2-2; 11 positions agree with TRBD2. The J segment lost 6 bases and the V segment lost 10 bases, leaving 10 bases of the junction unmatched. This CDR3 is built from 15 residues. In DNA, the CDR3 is TGTGCCACCCTGCTGGCTAGCGGGGGGTCCGGGGAGCTGTTTTTT. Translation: CATLLASGGSGELFF.

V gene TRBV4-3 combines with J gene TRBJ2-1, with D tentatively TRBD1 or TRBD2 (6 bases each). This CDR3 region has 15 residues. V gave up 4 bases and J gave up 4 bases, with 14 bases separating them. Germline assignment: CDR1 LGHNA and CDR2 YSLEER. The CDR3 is CASSLTGALYNEQFF. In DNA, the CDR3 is TGCGCCAGCAGCCTGACGGGGGCCCTTTACAATGAGCAGTTCTTC.

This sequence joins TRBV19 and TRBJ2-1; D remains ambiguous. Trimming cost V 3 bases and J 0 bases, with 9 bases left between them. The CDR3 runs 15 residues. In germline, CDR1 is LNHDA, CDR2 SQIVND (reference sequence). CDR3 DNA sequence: TGTGCCAGTAGTATTGAGCGCCTCTCCTACAATGAGCAGTTCTTC. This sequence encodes CASSIERLSYNEQFF.

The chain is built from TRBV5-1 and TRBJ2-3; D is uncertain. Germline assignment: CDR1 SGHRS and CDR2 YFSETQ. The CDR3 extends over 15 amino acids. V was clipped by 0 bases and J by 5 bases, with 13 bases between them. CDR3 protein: CASSLEVGLGDTQYF. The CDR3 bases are TGCGCCAGCAGCTTGGAGGTGGGGTTGGGAGATACGCAGTATTTT.